This is a list of T cell receptor beta chains from one sample in a study of cytomegalovirus exposure and HLA in healthy donors. Generated by immunoSEQ multiplex PCR, the TCRdb table keeps only in-frame clones and is missing some. This table holds roughly 63,000 clones, roughly 71% found once. Source material: PBMCs. Receptors originate from a man aged 50 to 59 in good health and CMV-seropositive. Both conserved end residues are part of each CDR3. The D gene is left open where the match is weak. Some rows mark clone size as missing; the rest say once, few, many or name a class of expanded clone.

D gene: NA
clone size: NA
V gene: TRBV10-3
J gene: TRBJ1-5
CDR3 DNA: TGTGCCATCAGTGATAGCCAGGGGCCCAATCAGCCCCAGCATTTT
CDR3 protein: CAISDSQGPNQPQHF

D gene: NA
clone size: NA
V gene: TRBV27
J gene: TRBJ2-7
CDR3 DNA: TGTGCCAGCAGTTTATCGCCCTCGGGTATCTACGAGCAGTACTTC
CDR3 protein: CASSLSPSGIYEQYF

D gene: NA
clone size: few
V gene: TRBV19
J gene: TRBJ1-1
CDR3 DNA: TGTGCCAGTAGACGGGTCGACTACAGTCTCTGGACTGAAGCTTTCTTT
CDR3 protein: CASRRVDYSLWTEAFF

D gene: TRBD2
clone size: NA
V gene: TRBV7-3
J gene: TRBJ2-2
CDR3 DNA: TGTGCCAGCAGCCCGACTAGCGGGGCGACCGGGGAGCTGTTTTTT
CDR3 protein: CASSPTSGATGELFF

D gene: NA
clone size: NA
V gene: TRBV19
J gene: TRBJ2-5
CDR3 DNA: TGTGCCAGTAGTATAGGAGCGGACTCGTACTTC
CDR3 protein: CASSIGADSYF

D gene: NA
clone size: NA
V gene: TRBV30
J gene: TRBJ1-2
CDR3 DNA: TGTGCCTGGTCCCGTGTCCAGGGGCGCGGCTATGGCTACACCTTC
CDR3 protein: CAWSRVQGRGYGYTF

D gene: NA
clone size: NA
V gene: TRBV5-1
J gene: TRBJ2-5
CDR3 DNA: TGCGCCAGCAGCTTGGCACTCGGACAGAAAGAGACCCAGTACTTC
CDR3 protein: CASSLALGQKETQYF

D gene: TRBD2
clone size: NA
V gene: TRBV9
J gene: TRBJ2-1
CDR3 DNA: TGTGCCAGCAGCGACGGACTAGCGGGAGGCCCGAGCTCCTACAATGAGCAGTTCTTC
CDR3 protein: CASSDGLAGGPSSYNEQFF

D gene: NA
clone size: few
V gene: TRBV5-6
J gene: TRBJ2-7
CDR3 DNA: TGTGCCAGCAGCTATTATACAGGGTTCCGCGAGCAGTACTTC
CDR3 protein: CASSYYTGFREQYF

D gene: NA
clone size: NA
V gene: TRBV27
J gene: TRBJ2-1
CDR3 DNA: TGTGCCAGCAGCCAAGGGGGAGATGAGCAGTTCTTC
CDR3 protein: CASSQGGDEQFF

D gene: NA
clone size: once
V gene: TRBV30
J gene: TRBJ1-5
CDR3 DNA: TGTGCCTGGAGTGAAGGGGTGAATCAGCCCCAGCATTTT
CDR3 protein: CAWSEGVNQPQHF

D gene: TRBD1
clone size: NA
V gene: TRBV27
J gene: TRBJ2-2
CDR3 DNA: TGTGCCAGCACCCAGGGGGCAACCGGGGAGCTGTTTTTT
CDR3 protein: CASTQGATGELFF

D gene: NA
clone size: NA
V gene: TRBV29-1
J gene: TRBJ2-7
CDR3 DNA: TGCAGCGCGGCCGTGGGGGCTTCCGAGCAGTACTTC
CDR3 protein: CSAAVGASEQYF

D gene: TRBD1
clone size: NA
V gene: TRBV4-1
J gene: TRBJ2-7
CDR3 DNA: TGCGCCAGCAGCCAAGGAGGACAGGGGTTGCGCGAGCAGTACTTC
CDR3 protein: CASSQGGQGLREQYF

D gene: NA
clone size: few
V gene: TRBV5-1
J gene: TRBJ2-7
CDR3 DNA: TGCGCCAGCAGCTTGGGGCCCTCATGGAGCGGGCGCACCTACGAGCAGTACTTC
CDR3 protein: CASSLGPSWSGRTYEQYF

D gene: TRBD1
clone size: NA
V gene: TRBV18
J gene: TRBJ2-2
CDR3 DNA: TGTGCCAGCTCACCGCTCCCGGGACAGTCGTCGAACACCGGGGAGCTGTTTTTT
CDR3 protein: CASSPLPGQSSNTGELFF

D gene: TRBD1
clone size: once
V gene: TRBV27
J gene: TRBJ2-5
CDR3 DNA: TGTGCCAGCAGTTTACGGGACAGGGCTGGGGAGACCCAGTACTTC
CDR3 protein: CASSLRDRAGETQYF

D gene: TRBD1
clone size: few
V gene: TRBV2
J gene: TRBJ1-1
CDR3 DNA: TGTGCCAGCACCACAGACAGGGACACTGAAGCTTTCTTT
CDR3 protein: CASTTDRDTEAFF

D gene: NA
clone size: NA
V gene: TRBV7-2
J gene: TRBJ2-1
CDR3 DNA: TGTGCCAGCAAGCCCCTTCCTGACTTCGGCAATGAGCAGTTCTTC
CDR3 protein: CASKPLPDFGNEQFF

D gene: TRBD2
clone size: NA
V gene: TRBV19
J gene: TRBJ2-2
CDR3 DNA: TGTGCCAGTAGTATCGGGCTAGCGGGTAGCACCGGGGAGCTGTTTTTT
CDR3 protein: CASSIGLAGSTGELFF

D gene: NA
clone size: NA
V gene: TRBV18
J gene: TRBJ1-1
CDR3 DNA: TGTGCCAGCTCACCAGGGAGGGAGAACACTGAAGCTTTCTTT
CDR3 protein: CASSPGRENTEAFF

D gene: TRBD1
clone size: few
V gene: TRBV11-2
J gene: TRBJ2-2
CDR3 DNA: TGTGCCAGCAGCTCCGGGACAGGGAAGAGGGTTGACCACACCGGGGAGCTGTTTTTT
CDR3 protein: CASSSGTGKRVDHTGELFF

D gene: NA
clone size: NA
V gene: TRBV27
J gene: TRBJ2-1
CDR3 DNA: TGTGCCAGCAGTTTATCCGTCGGCCAGGACAATGAGCAGTTCTTC
CDR3 protein: CASSLSVGQDNEQFF

D gene: NA
clone size: NA
V gene: TRBV5-6
J gene: TRBJ2-2
CDR3 DNA: TGTGCCAGCAGCTTGGTGCTCCGAGGGGGCACCGGGGAGCTGTTTTTT
CDR3 protein: CASSLVLRGGTGELFF

D gene: TRBD1
clone size: NA
V gene: TRBV2
J gene: TRBJ1-2
CDR3 DNA: TGTGCCAGCAGTGAGACAGGGGCAACCTATGGCTACACCTTC
CDR3 protein: CASSETGATYGYTF

D gene: TRBD1
clone size: few
V gene: TRBV6-5
J gene: TRBJ1-1
CDR3 DNA: TGTGCCAGCAGTTACAGACAGGGATTTGAAGCTTTCTTT
CDR3 protein: CASSYRQGFEAFF

D gene: NA
clone size: NA
V gene: TRBV30
J gene: TRBJ1-5
CDR3 DNA: TGTGCCTGGACTTACCACGCAGGCCAGCCCCAGCATTTT
CDR3 protein: CAWTYHAGQPQHF

D gene: NA
clone size: few
V gene: TRBV5-6
J gene: TRBJ2-7
CDR3 DNA: TGTGCCAGCAGCTTGGGGGGGCCTGTCTACGAGCAGTACTTC
CDR3 protein: CASSLGGPVYEQYF

D gene: NA
clone size: NA
V gene: TRBV7-5
J gene: TRBJ1-5
CDR3 DNA: TGTGCCAGAAGCTTACACGGTAGCAATCAGCCCCAGCATTTT
CDR3 protein: CARSLHGSNQPQHF

D gene: NA
clone size: NA
V gene: TRBV19
J gene: TRBJ1-3
CDR3 DNA: TGTGCCAGTAGTATAGATGGCGGCTACGCAAGCTCTGGAAACACCATATATTTT
CDR3 protein: CASSIDGGYASSGNTIYF

D gene: NA
clone size: NA
V gene: TRBV7-9
J gene: TRBJ1-1
CDR3 DNA: TGTGCCAGCAGCCCCTCCACAGTAGTGATGAACACTGAAGCTTTCTTT
CDR3 protein: CASSPSTVVMNTEAFF

D gene: NA
clone size: few
V gene: TRBV5-1
J gene: TRBJ1-1
CDR3 DNA: TGCGCCAGCAGCGGACAGATGAACACTGAAGCTTTCTTT
CDR3 protein: CASSGQMNTEAFF

D gene: TRBD1
clone size: NA
V gene: TRBV5-6
J gene: TRBJ1-6
CDR3 DNA: TGTGCCAGCAGCCCACCGCAGGGGGCGAATTCACCCCTCCACTTT
CDR3 protein: CASSPPQGANSPLHF

D gene: NA
clone size: NA
V gene: TRBV6-1
J gene: TRBJ2-5
CDR3 DNA: TGTGCCAGCAGTGAAGTTAGTAGAGAGACCCAGTACTTC
CDR3 protein: CASSEVSRETQYF

D gene: NA
clone size: NA
V gene: TRBV13
J gene: TRBJ2-5
CDR3 DNA: TGTGCCAGCAGCCAACGGGCCGCGGGAGAGACCCAGTACTTC
CDR3 protein: CASSQRAAGETQYF

D gene: NA
clone size: once
V gene: TRBV4-1
J gene: TRBJ1-1
CDR3 DNA: TGCGCCAGCAGCCCCATAGGGGGGGGCAGTCCTTTCTTT
CDR3 protein: CASSPIGGGSPFF

D gene: TRBD1
clone size: few
V gene: TRBV30
J gene: TRBJ1-2
CDR3 DNA: TGTGCCTGGAGCGGGGGACAGGGTCAGGGCTACACCTTC
CDR3 protein: CAWSGGQGQGYTF

D gene: NA
clone size: NA
V gene: TRBV6-5
J gene: TRBJ1-1
CDR3 DNA: TGTGCCAGCAGTTACTCTGGGGGGATGGACACTGAAGCTTTCTTT
CDR3 protein: CASSYSGGMDTEAFF

D gene: NA
clone size: NA
V gene: TRBV14
J gene: TRBJ2-7
CDR3 DNA: TGTGCCAGCAGCCAAGAGGCCCCATACGAGCAGTACTTC
CDR3 protein: CASSQEAPYEQYF

D gene: NA
clone size: NA
V gene: TRBV5-5
J gene: TRBJ2-7
CDR3 DNA: TGTGCCAGCAGCTTGAGGGCAGGAGGATACGAGCAGTACTTC
CDR3 protein: CASSLRAGGYEQYF

D gene: TRBD1
clone size: once
V gene: TRBV29-1
J gene: TRBJ1-5
CDR3 DNA: TGCAGACCCGGAGACAGGGGCAATCAGCCCCAGCATTTT
CDR3 protein: CRPGDRGNQPQHF

D gene: NA
clone size: NA
V gene: TRBV5-1
J gene: TRBJ1-5
CDR3 DNA: TGCGCCAGCAGCTTGGACAGAAGCAATCAGCCCCAGCATTTT
CDR3 protein: CASSLDRSNQPQHF

D gene: NA
clone size: NA
V gene: TRBV29-1
J gene: TRBJ2-3
CDR3 DNA: TGCAGCGTTACGGGAGGGACAGTCAGCACAGATACGCAGTATTTT
CDR3 protein: CSVTGGTVSTDTQYF

D gene: TRBD1
clone size: NA
V gene: TRBV7-2
J gene: TRBJ1-2
CDR3 DNA: TGTGCCAGCAGCCAGGGACAGGGGTATGGCTACACCTTC
CDR3 protein: CASSQGQGYGYTF

D gene: TRBD1
clone size: NA
V gene: TRBV29-1
J gene: TRBJ1-1
CDR3 DNA: TGCAGCGCCCAAAGGGTACAGGGGGACACTGAAGCTTTCTTT
CDR3 protein: CSAQRVQGDTEAFF

D gene: NA
clone size: NA
V gene: TRBV5-1
J gene: TRBJ2-1
CDR3 DNA: TGCGCCAGCAGCGTCGGGGATATTAGTGGTGAGCAGTTCTTC
CDR3 protein: CASSVGDISGEQFF

D gene: TRBD2
clone size: NA
V gene: TRBV30
J gene: TRBJ2-1
CDR3 DNA: TGTGCCTGGAGTGTACTAGCGGGGGGGCCTAGTTACAATGAGCAGTTCTTC
CDR3 protein: CAWSVLAGGPSYNEQFF

D gene: TRBD1
clone size: NA
V gene: TRBV9
J gene: TRBJ1-1
CDR3 DNA: TGTGCCAGCAGCATACAGGGGGCTCCGAACACTGAAGCTTTCTTT
CDR3 protein: CASSIQGAPNTEAFF

D gene: TRBD1
clone size: NA
V gene: TRBV5-1
J gene: TRBJ2-3
CDR3 DNA: TGCGCCAGCAGCTTGGGAGGGGGCGCTGATACGCAGTATTTT
CDR3 protein: CASSLGGGADTQYF

D gene: NA
clone size: NA
V gene: TRBV7-9
J gene: TRBJ1-1
CDR3 DNA: TGTGCCAGCAGCTTAAGCAGGGCTATTGAAGCTTTCTTT
CDR3 protein: CASSLSRAIEAFF

D gene: TRBD1
clone size: NA
V gene: TRBV7-2
J gene: TRBJ1-3
CDR3 DNA: TGTGCCAGCAGCTCACAGGACAGGGCCTATGGAAACACCATATATTTT
CDR3 protein: CASSSQDRAYGNTIYF

D gene: TRBD1
clone size: NA
V gene: TRBV14
J gene: TRBJ2-7
CDR3 DNA: TGTGCCAGCAGCCGCCGACAGGGCCGCTCCTACGAGCAGTACTTC
CDR3 protein: CASSRRQGRSYEQYF

D gene: TRBD2
clone size: NA
V gene: TRBV7-6
J gene: TRBJ2-5
CDR3 DNA: TGTGCCAGCAGTCACCGACTAGCAGGAGAGACCCAGTACTTC
CDR3 protein: CASSHRLAGETQYF